This T cell receptor beta chain came from a study of a mutant IDH1 vaccine in newly diagnosed glioma. Whole-study context: Treated patients had a mean age of approximately 40 years and a sex split that was roughly 60% male and about 40% female. Patients got radiotherapy, temozolomide, or both beforehand, and most got both.

The junction had 11 bases not matched to a gene; V was cut back by 3 bases and J by 0 bases. Germline assignment: CDR1 SGHNT and CDR2 YYREEE (reference sequence). The CDR3 runs to 20 residues. Regarding time point: week 35, safety follow-up. The investigators gave 300 ug of mutant IDH1 20-mer peptide in each vaccine dose, together with topical imiquimod. Scheduled for weeks 1, 3, 5, 7, 11, 15, 19 and 23, eight vaccinations were given to patients. A remark on this clone: The target antigen is unknown.

Study-level findings and limits: Induction of immune responses by the vaccine occurred in 85% to 95% of patients.

Generated by immunoSEQ multiplex PCR, the TCRdb table keeps only in-frame clones and is missing some. The data contain over 45,000 clones, around 80% of them singletons. The sequenced sample was PBMCs, obtained from a glioma patient whose treatment included an IDH1 peptide vaccine. This TCR came from a man aged 35-49 years with glioma. V usage is TRBV5-4 and J usage is TRBJ2-1; TRBD2 aligns across 14 bases. The DNA of the CDR3 is TGTGCCAGCAGCTCCTGGGGGACTAGCGGGAGAAATGTCTCCTACAATGAGCAGTTCTTC. It yields the protein CASSSWGTSGRNVSYNEQFF.